The 5 T cell receptor beta chains reported below all come from one sample, sequenced in a study of cytomegalovirus exposure and HLA in healthy donors (dated by TCRdb to about 2017). The library was made by the immunoSEQ multiplex PCR assay. TCRdb limited this immuneACCESS table to in-frame rearrangements with V and J called. A share of clones is missing; checked studies link under half to unresolved V genes, and the rest is unexplained. Counted in this sample were approximately 210,000 clones; 80% to 90% of them appeared once. Around 3% of the sample is in the top ten clones. Source material: PBMCs. The receptor set was obtained from a woman younger than 35 in good health and CMV-seronegative.

The chain links TRBV6-5 to TRBJ1-2; weak D call: TRBD1 (5 bases). This CDR3 spans 14 amino acids. Trimming stripped 2 bases from V and 5 bases from J, with 12 bases between. Per the germline V gene, CDR1 is MNHEY and CDR2 is SVGAGI. Here the CDR3 reads CASSYGGSGYGYTF. CDR3 in DNA: TGTGCCAGCAGTTACGGGGGGAGTGGGTATGGCTACACCTTC.

The chain combines TRBV7-9 with TRBJ2-2; the D is unclear. The germline V and J ends were trimmed by 1 base and 4 bases, with 7 bases remaining between them. Germline V CDR1 and CDR2: SEHNR, FQNEAQ (reference sequence). The CDR3 contains 14 residues. Here the CDR3 DNA reads TGTGCCAGCAGCTTAGACGGTATCACCGGGGAGCTGTTTTTT. It codes for CASSLDGITGELFF. Full variable domain (remainder filled in from reference TRBV7-9 and TRBJ2-2): DTGVSQNPRHKITKRGQNVTFRCDPISEHNRLYWYRQTLGQGPEFLTYFQNEAQLEKSRLLSDRFSAERPKGSFSTLEIQRTEQGDSAMYLCASSLDGITGELFFGEGSRLTVL.

The chain employs TRBV2 and TRBJ2-7; 10 nucleotides match TRBD1. Germline V gives CDR1 SNHLY, CDR2 FYNNEI. CDR3 length: 13 residues. V was pared by 6 bases and J by 2 bases, with 1 base of the junction left unmatched. CDR3: CASRGTGAYEQYF. The CDR3 nucleotides read TGTGCCAGCAGGGGGACAGGGGCCTACGAGCAGTACTTC.

The chain joins TRBV27 to TRBJ2-7, with a possible D match to TRBD1 (6 bases). Trimming took 0 bases from V and 5 from J, leaving 14 bases between them. The germline V gene has CDR1 MNHEY and CDR2 SMNVEV (reference sequence). CDR3 length: 15 residues. In DNA, the CDR3 is TGTGCCAGCAGTTTATCGGCTACAGGGTTTAACGAGCAGTACTTC. It yields the protein CASSLSATGFNEQYF.

The chain uses TRBV27 and TRBJ2-7; D gene ambiguous. Germline CDR1 MNHEY, CDR2 SMNVEV (reference sequence). The CDR3 sequence is 12 residues long. V was trimmed by 2 bases and J by 6 bases, leaving 8 bases between them. Here the CDR3 DNA reads TGTGCCAGCAGTTTACTCTCGGGCGAGCAGTACTTC. This translates into CASSLLSGEQYF.